Shown below are 11 T cell receptor beta chains from a single sample sequenced in a study of vaccination effects on CD4 cells after COVID-19. Antigen-specific CD4+ T cells were expanded (with viral peptide pools) by the ViraFEST assay ahead of sequencing. The authors isolated CD4+ T cells after roughly eleven days of culture. Their cognate antigens are unknown. TCRdb's table, derived via immunoSEQ multiplex PCR, lists solely in-frame clones and lacks some. The sample includes around 31,000 clones, roughly 62% of them seen just once. This specimen was CD4+ T cells from PBMCs cultured with HCoV-229E spike peptides, taken before COVID-19 vaccination. The source of these receptors is a human donor who received a COVID-19 vaccine.

V and J are TRBV6-5 and TRBJ1-1, with a tentative D call TRBD1 (5 bases). CDR3 length equals 13 residues. The V end was cut by 6 bases, the J end by 0 bases, with 8 bases between. Germline V gives CDR1 MNHEY, CDR2 SVGAGI. DNA for the CDR3: TGTGCCAGCAGACCAGGGTTGAACACTGAAGCTTTCTTT. Its translation is CASRPGLNTEAFF.

V gene TRBV6-5 combines with J gene TRBJ2-6, with 7 bases aligning to TRBD1. Germline V gene lookup returns CDR1 MNHEY and CDR2 SVGAGI. V was clipped by 7 bases and J by 4 bases; unmatched bases: 4. The CDR3 has 14 amino acids. The CDR3 spells CASKGAAGANVLTF. CDR3 nucleotide sequence: TGTGCCAGCAAGGGGGCGGCCGGGGCCAACGTCCTGACTTTC.

The rearrangement joins TRBV30 to TRBJ2-5, with a possible D match to TRBD1 (6 bases). This CDR3 comprises 17 residues. V lost 5 bases, J lost 4 bases, and 26 bases lay in between. CDR1 GTSNPN and CDR2 SVGIG come from the germline V gene (reference sequence). CDR3 sequence (DNA): TGTGCCTGGGCCCCATGGGGGCTCGAGGAGCCGCGAGAGACCCAGTACTTC. This encodes CAWAPWGLEEPRETQYF.

This clone has a handful of counts. J is TRBJ1-1 and V is TRBV28; TRBD1 is a possible D gene (6 bases). V was trimmed by 5 bases and J by 5 bases, leaving 21 bases between them. CDR1 and CDR2 (germline): MDHEN, SYDVKM. The CDR3 spans 16 residues. The CDR3 is CASSPYSQGGGTEAFF. The CDR3 nucleotides are TGTGCCAGCAGTCCTTATTCACAGGGAGGGGGTACTGAAGCTTTCTTT. The variable domain in full, with the rest retrieved from reference TRBV28 and TRBJ1-1, is DVKVTQSSRYLVKRTGEKVFLECVQDMDHENMFWYRQDPGLGLRLIYFSYDVKMKEKGDIPEGYSVSREKKERFSLILESASTNQTSMYLCASSPYSQGGGTEAFFGQGTRLTVV.

The chain uses TRBV7-2 and TRBJ1-2, with 7 bases identical to TRBD1. The CDR3 length is 13 residues. After removal of 0 bases from V and 7 bases from J, the junction contained 2 bases not matched to a gene. Germline V gene data show CDR1 as SGHTA and CDR2 as FQGNSA. For the CDR3, the DNA is TGTGCCAGCAGCTTAGCAGGGGGCCGTGGCTACACCTTC. This translates into CASSLAGGRGYTF.

The CDR3 nucleotides read TGTGCCAGTAAAAAGCGGGGAGTAAACTATGGCTACACCTTC. This translates into CASKKRGVNYGYTF. The rearrangement uses TRBV19 and TRBJ1-2; D gene uncertain. V was shortened by 7 bases and J by 2 bases, with 14 bases between the two germline ends. CDR3 length: 14 amino acids. Germline CDR1 LNHDA, CDR2 SQIVND (reference sequence).

The J gene is TRBJ1-2, the V gene TRBV2; no reliable D call. The CDR3 is 12 residues long. Trimming left V 1 base short and J 4 bases short, with 4 bases between. CDR1 is SNHLY, CDR2 FYNNEI, per germline. The DNA for the CDR3 is TGTGCCAGCAGTGAAGTTGGCTATGGCTACACCTTC. Amino acid sequence: CASSEVGYGYTF.

V is TRBV5-6 and J is TRBJ2-2, with D possibly called TRBD1 or TRBD2 (5 bases each). Trimming took 1 base from V and 4 from J, leaving 14 bases between them. Germline loops: CDR1 SGHDT, CDR2 YYEEEE. This CDR3 has 16 amino acids. This CDR3 is CASSLRSGTLTGELFF. As DNA, the CDR3 is TGTGCCAGCAGCTTGCGTTCAGGGACCCTCACCGGGGAGCTGTTTTTT.

Here the CDR3 reads CASRPLPGLAGKEGGFF. CDR3 nucleotide sequence: TGCGCCAGCAGGCCACTTCCGGGACTAGCGGGAAAGGAGGGTGGGTTCTTC. The chain combines TRBV5-1 with TRBJ2-1, with 13 bases aligning to TRBD2. The J segment lost 15 bases and the V segment lost 5 bases, leaving 20 bases of the junction unmatched. Germline CDR1 is SGHRS and CDR2 is YFSETQ. The length of the CDR3 is 17 residues. The complete variable domain, with remaining parts taken from reference TRBV5-1 and TRBJ2-1, reads KAGVTQTPRYLIKTRGQQVTLSCSPISGHRSVSWYQQTPGQGLQFLFEYFSETQRNKGNFPGRFSGRQFSNSRSEMNVSTLELGDSALYLCASRPLPGLAGKEGGFFGPGTRLTVL.

The chain has TRBV4-2 and TRBJ1-2; D gene unclear. Germline V lookup: CDR1 LGHNA, CDR2 YNFKEQ. The ends were cut back, 0 bases at V and 4 bases at J, with 6 bases in the middle. CDR3 length equals 13 residues. The CDR3 DNA is TGTGCCAGCAGCCAAGATAAGGGCTATGGCTACACCTTC. The encoded protein is CASSQDKGYGYTF.

The chain combines TRBV19 with TRBJ1-5; D uncertain. The CDR3 covers 13 residues. CDR1 is LNHDA, CDR2 SQIVND, per germline (reference sequence). The germline V and J ends were trimmed by 7 bases and 6 bases, with 13 bases remaining between them. The DNA for the CDR3 is TGTGCCAGTACTTCTGGGGAAAGTCAGCCCCAGCATTTT. Its protein is CASTSGESQPQHF.